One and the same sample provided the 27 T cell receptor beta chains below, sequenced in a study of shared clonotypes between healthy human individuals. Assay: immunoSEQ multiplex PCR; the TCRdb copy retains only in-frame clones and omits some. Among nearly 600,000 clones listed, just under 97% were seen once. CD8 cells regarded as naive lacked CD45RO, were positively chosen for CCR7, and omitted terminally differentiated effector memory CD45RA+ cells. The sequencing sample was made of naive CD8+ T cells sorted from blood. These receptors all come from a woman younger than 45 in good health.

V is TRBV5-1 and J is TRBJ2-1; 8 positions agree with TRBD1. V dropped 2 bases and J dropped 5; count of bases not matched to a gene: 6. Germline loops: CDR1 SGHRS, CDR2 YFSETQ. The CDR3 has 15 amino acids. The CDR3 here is CASSFTGGGNNEQFF. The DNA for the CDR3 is TGCGCCAGCAGCTTTACAGGGGGAGGTAACAATGAGCAGTTCTTC.

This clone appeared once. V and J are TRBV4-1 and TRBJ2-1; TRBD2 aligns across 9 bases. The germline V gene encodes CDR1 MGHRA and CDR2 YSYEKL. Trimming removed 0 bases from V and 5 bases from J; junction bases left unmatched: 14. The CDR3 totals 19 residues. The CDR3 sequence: CASSQDPYSGRKINNEQFF. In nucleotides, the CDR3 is TGCGCCAGCAGCCAAGATCCTTACAGCGGGAGGAAAATAAACAATGAGCAGTTCTTC.

CDR3 nucleotides: TGTGCCAGCAGCTTAGATGGGACAGGGGACAATCATCTTTATAGCAATCAGCCCCAGCATTTT. Amino acid sequence: CASSLDGTGDNHLYSNQPQHF. The chain has TRBV7-8 and TRBJ1-5; 10 bases are a match to TRBD1. Germline V gives CDR1 SGHVS, CDR2 FQNEAQ. The CDR3 spans 21 residues. The ends lost 1 base at V and 0 bases at J; junction bases unmatched: 15.

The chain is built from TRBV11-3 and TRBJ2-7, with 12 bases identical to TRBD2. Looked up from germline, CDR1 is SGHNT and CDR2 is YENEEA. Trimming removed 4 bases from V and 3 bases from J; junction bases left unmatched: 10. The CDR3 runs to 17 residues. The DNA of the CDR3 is TGTGCCAGCAGCTCGAACCCGACTAGCGGGAGTGACTACGAGCAGTACTTC. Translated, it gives CASSSNPTSGSDYEQYF.

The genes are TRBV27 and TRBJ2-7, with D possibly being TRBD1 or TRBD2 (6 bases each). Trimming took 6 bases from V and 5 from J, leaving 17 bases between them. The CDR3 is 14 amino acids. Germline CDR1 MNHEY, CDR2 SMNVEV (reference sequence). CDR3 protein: CASSPRGVWNEQYF. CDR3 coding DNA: TGTGCCAGCAGCCCGAGGGGGGTTTGGAACGAGCAGTACTTC.

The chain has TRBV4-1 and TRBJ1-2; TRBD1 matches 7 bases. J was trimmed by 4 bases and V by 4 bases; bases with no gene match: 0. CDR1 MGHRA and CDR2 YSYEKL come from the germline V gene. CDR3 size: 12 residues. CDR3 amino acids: CASSPGGYGYTF. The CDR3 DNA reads TGCGCCAGCAGCCCAGGGGGCTATGGCTACACCTTC.

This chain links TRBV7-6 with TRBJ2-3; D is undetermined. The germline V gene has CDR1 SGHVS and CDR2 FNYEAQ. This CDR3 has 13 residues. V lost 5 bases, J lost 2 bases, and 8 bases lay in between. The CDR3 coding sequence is TGTGCCAGCAGCCCAACAAACACAGATACGCAGTATTTT. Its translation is CASSPTNTDTQYF.

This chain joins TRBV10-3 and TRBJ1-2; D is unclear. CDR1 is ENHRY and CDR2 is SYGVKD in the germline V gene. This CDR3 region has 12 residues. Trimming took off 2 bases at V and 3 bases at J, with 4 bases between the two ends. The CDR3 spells CAISEDYYGYTF. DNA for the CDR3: TGTGCCATCAGTGAGGATTACTATGGCTACACCTTC.

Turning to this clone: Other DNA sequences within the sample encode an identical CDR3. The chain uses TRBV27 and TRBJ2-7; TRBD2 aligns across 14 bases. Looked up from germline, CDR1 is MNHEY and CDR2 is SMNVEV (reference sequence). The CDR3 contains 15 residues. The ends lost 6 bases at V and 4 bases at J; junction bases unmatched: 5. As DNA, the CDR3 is TGTGCCAGCAGCCCAGGGACTAGCGGGAGTTACGAGCAGTACTTC. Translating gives CASSPGTSGSYEQYF.

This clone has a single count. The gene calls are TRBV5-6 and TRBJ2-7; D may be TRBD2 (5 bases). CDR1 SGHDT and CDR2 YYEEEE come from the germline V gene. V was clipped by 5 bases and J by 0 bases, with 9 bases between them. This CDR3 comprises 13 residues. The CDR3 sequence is CASRLGSSYEQYF. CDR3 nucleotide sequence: TGTGCCAGCAGACTGGGGAGCTCCTACGAGCAGTACTTC. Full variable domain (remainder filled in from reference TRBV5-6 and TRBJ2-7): DAGVTQSPTHLIKTRGQQVTLRCSPKSGHDTVSWYQQALGQGPQFIFQYYEEEERQRGNFPDRFSGHQFPNYSSELNVNALLLGDSALYLCASRLGSSYEQYFGPGTRLTVT.

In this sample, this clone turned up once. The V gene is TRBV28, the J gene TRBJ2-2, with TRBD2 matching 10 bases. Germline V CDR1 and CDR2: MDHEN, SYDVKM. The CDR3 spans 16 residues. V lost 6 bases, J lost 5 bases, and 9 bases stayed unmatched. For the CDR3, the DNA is TGTGCCAGCAGGACCCCGGGACTAGCGAGGACCGGGGAGCTGTTTTTT. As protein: CASRTPGLARTGELFF.

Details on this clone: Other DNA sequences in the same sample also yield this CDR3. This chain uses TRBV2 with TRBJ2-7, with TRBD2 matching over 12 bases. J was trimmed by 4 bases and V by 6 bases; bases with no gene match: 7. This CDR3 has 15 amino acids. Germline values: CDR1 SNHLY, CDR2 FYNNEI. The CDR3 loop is CASRPTSGRSYEQYF. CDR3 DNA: TGTGCCAGCAGGCCTACTAGCGGGAGGAGTTACGAGCAGTACTTC.

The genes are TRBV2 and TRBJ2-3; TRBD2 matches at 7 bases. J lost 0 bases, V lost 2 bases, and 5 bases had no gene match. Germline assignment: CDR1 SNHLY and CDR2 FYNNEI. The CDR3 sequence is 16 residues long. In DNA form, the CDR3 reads TGTGCCAGCAGTGAATGGGACTATACTAGCACAGATACGCAGTATTTT. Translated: CASSEWDYTSTDTQYF. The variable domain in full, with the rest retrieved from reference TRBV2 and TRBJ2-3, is EPEVTQTPSHQVTQMGQEVILRCVPISNHLYFYWYRQILGQKVEFLVSFYNNEISEKSEIFDDQFSVERPDGSNFTLKIRSTKLEDSAMYFCASSEWDYTSTDTQYFGPGTRLTVL.

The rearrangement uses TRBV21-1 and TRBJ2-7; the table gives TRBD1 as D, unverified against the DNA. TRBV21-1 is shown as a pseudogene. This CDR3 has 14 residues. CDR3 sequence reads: CASLYHRSTYEQYF. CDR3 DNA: TGTGCCAGCCTTTATCACAGGTCAACCTACGAGCAGTACTTC.

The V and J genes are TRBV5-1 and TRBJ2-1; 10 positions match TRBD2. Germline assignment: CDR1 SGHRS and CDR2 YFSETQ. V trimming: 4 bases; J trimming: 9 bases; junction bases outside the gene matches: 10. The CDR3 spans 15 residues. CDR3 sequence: CASSPGTSDVGEQFF. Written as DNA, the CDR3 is TGCGCCAGCAGCCCCGGGACTAGCGACGTAGGTGAGCAGTTCTTC.

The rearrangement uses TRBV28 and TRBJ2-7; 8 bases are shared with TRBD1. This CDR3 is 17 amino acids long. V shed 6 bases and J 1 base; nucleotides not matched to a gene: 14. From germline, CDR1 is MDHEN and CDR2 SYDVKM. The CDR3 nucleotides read TGTGCCAGCAGGCATCTACGATTCCGGGACAGGTCCTACGAGCAGTACTTC. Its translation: CASRHLRFRDRSYEQYF. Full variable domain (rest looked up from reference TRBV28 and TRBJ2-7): DVKVTQSSRYLVKRTGEKVFLECVQDMDHENMFWYRQDPGLGLRLIYFSYDVKMKEKGDIPEGYSVSREKKERFSLILESASTNQTSMYLCASRHLRFRDRSYEQYFGPGTRLTVT.

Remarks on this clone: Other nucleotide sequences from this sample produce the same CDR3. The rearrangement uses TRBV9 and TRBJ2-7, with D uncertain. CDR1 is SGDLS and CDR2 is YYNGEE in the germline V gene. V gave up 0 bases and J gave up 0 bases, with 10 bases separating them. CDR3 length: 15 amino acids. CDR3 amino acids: CASSVEPGSSYEQYF. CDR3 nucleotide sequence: TGTGCCAGCAGCGTAGAGCCAGGCAGCTCCTACGAGCAGTACTTC. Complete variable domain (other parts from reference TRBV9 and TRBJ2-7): DSGVTQTPKHLITATGQRVTLRCSPRSGDLSVYWYQQSLDQGLQFLIQYYNGEERAKGNILERFSAQQFPDLHSELNLSSLELGDSALYFCASSVEPGSSYEQYFGPGTRLTVT.

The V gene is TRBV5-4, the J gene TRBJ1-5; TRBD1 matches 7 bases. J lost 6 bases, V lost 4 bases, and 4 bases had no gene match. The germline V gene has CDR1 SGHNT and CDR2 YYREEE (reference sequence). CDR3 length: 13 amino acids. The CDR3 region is CASSTDRAQPQHF. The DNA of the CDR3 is TGTGCCAGCAGCACCGACAGGGCTCAGCCCCAGCATTTT. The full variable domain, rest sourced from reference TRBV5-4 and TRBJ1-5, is ETGVTQSPTHLIKTRGQQVTLRCSSQSGHNTVSWYQQALGQGPQFIFQYYREEENGRGNFPPRFSGLQFPNYSSELNVNALELDDSALYLCASSTDRAQPQHFGDGTRLSIL.

CDR3 sequence (DNA): TGCGCCAGCAGTGAGGAGCGGGAGGGACCTCCCGTCAGCTCCTACAATGAGCAGTTCTTC. Translating gives CASSEEREGPPVSSYNEQFF. The chain combines TRBV10-1 with TRBJ2-1, with 10 bases identical to TRBD2. J was trimmed by 0 bases and V by 2 bases; bases with no gene match: 13. CDR1 WNHNN and CDR2 SYGVQD come from the germline V gene (reference sequence). The CDR3 contains 20 residues.

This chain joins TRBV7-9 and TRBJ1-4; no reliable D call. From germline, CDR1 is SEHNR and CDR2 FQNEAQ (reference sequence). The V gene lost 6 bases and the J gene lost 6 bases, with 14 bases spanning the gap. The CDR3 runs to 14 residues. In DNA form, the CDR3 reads TGTGCCAGCAGTCCTCCAATTGGGGATGAAAAACTGTTTTTT. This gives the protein CASSPPIGDEKLFF.

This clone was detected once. The CDR3 region is CASTGIRDVRHQETQYF. CDR3 nucleotides: TGTGCCAGTACCGGAATTCGGGACGTTCGACACCAAGAGACCCAGTACTTC. The chain carries TRBV19 and TRBJ2-5, with D perhaps given as TRBD1 or TRBD2 (5 bases each). The CDR3 consists of 17 residues. The germline V gene encodes CDR1 LNHDA and CDR2 SQIVND (reference sequence). Trimming removed 7 bases from V and 0 bases from J, with 21 bases in between.

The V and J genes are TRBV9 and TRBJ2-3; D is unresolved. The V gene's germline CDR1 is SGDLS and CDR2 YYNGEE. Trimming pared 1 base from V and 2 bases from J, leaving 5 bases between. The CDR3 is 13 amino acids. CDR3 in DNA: TGTGCCAGCAGCGTACCAAACACAGATACGCAGTATTTT. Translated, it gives CASSVPNTDTQYF.

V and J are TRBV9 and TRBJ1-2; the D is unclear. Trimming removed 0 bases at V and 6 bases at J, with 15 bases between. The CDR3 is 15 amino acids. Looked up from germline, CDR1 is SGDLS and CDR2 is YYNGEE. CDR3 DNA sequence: TGTGCCAGCAGCGTAGAAGGTTTGCCGACCGATGGCTACACCTTC. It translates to CASSVEGLPTDGYTF.

In nucleotides, the CDR3 is TGTGCCACAGGGAAACAAGAGACCCAGTACTTC. Translating it yields CATGKQETQYF. The V call is TRBV2, the J call TRBJ2-5; D is perhaps TRBD1 (5 bases). This CDR3 has 11 residues. Germline CDR1 and CDR2: SNHLY and FYNNEI. Trimming stripped 10 bases from V and 2 bases from J, with 8 bases between.

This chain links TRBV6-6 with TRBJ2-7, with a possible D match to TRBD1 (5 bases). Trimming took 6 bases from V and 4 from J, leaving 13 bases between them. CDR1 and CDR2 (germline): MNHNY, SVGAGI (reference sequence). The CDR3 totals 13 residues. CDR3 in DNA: TGTGCCAGCAGCCCAAGCAGGGATTACGAGCAGTACTTC. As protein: CASSPSRDYEQYF.

The CDR3 is CASSQDHRTDYEQYF. The CDR3 bases are TGCGCCAGCAGCCAAGATCACCGGACAGATTACGAGCAGTACTTC. This chain joins TRBV4-1 and TRBJ2-7; tentative D call: TRBD1 (6 bases). CDR3 size: 15 residues. V was shortened by 0 bases and J by 4 bases, with 13 bases between the two germline ends. Germline assignment: CDR1 MGHRA and CDR2 YSYEKL.

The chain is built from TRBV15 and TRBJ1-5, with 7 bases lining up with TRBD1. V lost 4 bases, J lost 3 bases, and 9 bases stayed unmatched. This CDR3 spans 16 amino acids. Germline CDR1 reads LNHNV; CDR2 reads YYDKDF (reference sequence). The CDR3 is CATSKDLQGYNQPQHF. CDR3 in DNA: TGTGCCACCAGCAAAGACTTACAGGGGTACAATCAGCCCCAGCATTTT.